This T cell receptor (beta chain) was recovered during a study of human T cells and chemical hapten exposure. Authors' data handling: With a range of 23,224 to 690,600, the median per sample was about 92,000 TCRs. Each CDR3 protein gets one entry after TCRdb re-called the RACE reads with MiXCR. Clone size and V and J calls follow TCRdb, not the original study. The repertoire holds around 80,000 distinct CDR3 sequences, with less than 8.5% as singletons. Overall study results and limits: No shift was seen in TCRs above 1 in 1000 frequency with DPC sensitization.

This clonotype came up many times. Its target is not known. Indicated time point: patch test 2, 6 weeks after DPC sensitization. Noted treatment: therapeutic diphenylcyclopropenone sensitization with weekly scalp DPC. At every patch-test visit, blood was drawn before the patch test was applied. The CDR3 sequence is 12 residues long. Per germline, CDR1 ENHRY and CDR2 SYGVKD. The ends were cut back, 5 bases at V and 5 bases at J, with 7 bases in the middle. This chain links TRBV10-3 with TRBJ2-1; D gene unclear. The material was whole blood, obtained in connection with sensitization to the hapten diphenylcyclopropenone (DPC). The receptor was isolated from a woman younger than 45 with alopecia areata. Some clones in this sample may be carry-over from other donors' samples. CDR3 nucleotide sequence: TGTGCCATCAGTTTAGTAAACAATGAGCAGTTCTTC. It codes for CAISLVNNEQFF.